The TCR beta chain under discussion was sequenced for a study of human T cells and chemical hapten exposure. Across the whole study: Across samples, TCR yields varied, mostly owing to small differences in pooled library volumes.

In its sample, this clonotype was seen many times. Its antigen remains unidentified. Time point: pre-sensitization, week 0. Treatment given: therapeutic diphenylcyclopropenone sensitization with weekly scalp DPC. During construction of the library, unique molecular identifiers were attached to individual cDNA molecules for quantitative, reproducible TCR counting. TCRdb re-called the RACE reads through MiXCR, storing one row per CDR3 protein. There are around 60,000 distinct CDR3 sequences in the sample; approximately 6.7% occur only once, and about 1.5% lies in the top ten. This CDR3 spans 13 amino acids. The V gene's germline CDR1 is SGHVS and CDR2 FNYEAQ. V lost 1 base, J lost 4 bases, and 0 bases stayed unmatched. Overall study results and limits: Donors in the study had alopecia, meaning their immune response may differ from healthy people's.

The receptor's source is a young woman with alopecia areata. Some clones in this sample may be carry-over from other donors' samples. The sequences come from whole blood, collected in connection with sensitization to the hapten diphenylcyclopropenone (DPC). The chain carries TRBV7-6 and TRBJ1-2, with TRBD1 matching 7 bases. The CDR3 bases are TGTGCCAGCAGCTTAGGGACAGGCTATGGCTACACCTTC. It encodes CASSLGTGYGYTF.